This T cell receptor beta chain was documented in a study of cytotoxic CD8 clonotypes in ibrutinib-treated CLL. Whole-study findings and limits: Sustained-remission and progressing patients had unequal sampling times. Clonality rose at ibrutinib response, held steady in sustained remission, and fell toward baseline at progression.

The CDR3 is made up of 15 amino acids. In germline, CDR1 is ENHRY, CDR2 SYGVKD. V trimming: 3 bases; J trimming: 1 base; junction bases outside the gene matches: 4. Only in-frame clones appear in the TCRdb table, and some are missing; sequencing was by immunoSEQ multiplex PCR. The sample lists under 200,000 clones, roughly four fifths occurring once. About this clone itself: Its antigen remains unknown.

This clonotype was sampled from a human donor with chronic lymphocytic leukemia. Material: PBMCs, obtained after 12 months of ibrutinib treatment. The rearrangement links TRBV10-3 to TRBJ2-3; 7 nucleotides line up with TRBD2. This CDR3 reads CAISENLAGTDTQYF. CDR3 DNA sequence: TGTGCCATCAGTGAAAATCTAGCGGGCACAGATACGCAGTATTTT.